This T cell receptor beta chain emerged from a study of beta chain features in type 1 diabetes. The germline V gene has CDR1 SGHRS and CDR2 YFSETQ. Between the trimmed V and J ends, which lost 5 bases and 4 bases, there was a span of 12 bases. The CDR3 contains 13 residues. This clone was observed a handful of times. Antigen: not known. Overall study findings and caveats: Researchers cautioned that cDNA sequencing could over-represent cells with high TCR expression.

Isolated RNA was reverse transcribed in full, so expressed TCRB transcripts were sequenced. TCRdb's copy holds only in-frame clones and misses some; the assay was immunoSEQ multiplex PCR. The repertoire consists of 620,000 or so clones, with 15% occurring once and the leading ten covering 0.07% to 0.095%. The receptor was derived from a man aged 18 to 29 in good health. The sequenced material came from naive CD4+ T cells from blood. V is TRBV5-1 and J is TRBJ1-2; D gene ambiguous. The CDR3 bases are TGCGCCAGCAGATCGGACGTCCCCTATGGCTACACCTTC. Translating it yields CASRSDVPYGYTF.